The 10 T cell receptor beta chains below were found in one sample sequenced in a study of T-cell reconstitution after alpha-beta-depleted transplantation in children. Unique molecular identifiers were built into the TCRbeta library. TCRdb re-analysed the PCR reads in MiXCR, keeping a single row per CDR3 protein. The sample holds 600,000 or so distinct CDR3 sequences; 23% are singletons and the top ten take 14%. Sequences were derived from PBMCs, mostly from graft donor cells, sampled 360 days after TCRalphabeta/CD19-depleted stem cell transplant. The receptors derive from a boy less than two years old who had a stem cell transplant for acute myeloid leukemia, so the T cells may come from the graft donor.

This clonotype has a handful of counts. V usage is TRBV29-1 and J usage is TRBJ2-5, with 11 bases identical to TRBD2. CDR3 length: 15 residues. V shed 4 bases and J 5 bases; nucleotides not matched to a gene: 9. The germline V gene has CDR1 SQVTM and CDR2 ANQGSEA. CDR3 sequence (DNA): TGCAGCGTTGGCCGAAGACTAGCGGGGAAGGAGACCCAGTACTTC. This encodes CSVGRRLAGKETQYF.

The J gene is TRBJ2-2, the V gene TRBV7-9; maybe TRBD2 (6 bases). Germline lookup yields CDR1 SEHNR and CDR2 FQNEAQ (reference sequence). V shed 5 bases and J shed 1 base, with 14 bases lying between them. The CDR3 contains 16 residues. The CDR3 nucleotides read TGTGCCAGCAGCCCCCGGGACTTCTTGAACACCGGGGAGCTGTTTTTT. This translates into CASSPRDFLNTGELFF. The complete variable domain, with remaining parts taken from reference TRBV7-9 and TRBJ2-2, reads DTGVSQNPRHKITKRGQNVTFRCDPISEHNRLYWYRQTLGQGPEFLTYFQNEAQLEKSRLLSDRFSAERPKGSFSTLEIQRTEQGDSAMYLCASSPRDFLNTGELFFGEGSRLTVL.

The V gene is TRBV7-9, the J gene TRBJ1-3; possible D gene TRBD1, 5 bases. Germline CDR1 and CDR2: SEHNR and FQNEAQ (reference sequence). This CDR3 is built from 16 residues. V lost 3 bases, J lost 5 bases, and 17 bases lay in between. Here the CDR3 reads CASSFPGNGSRNTIYF. CDR3 DNA: TGTGCCAGCAGCTTCCCAGGGAACGGGTCCCGAAACACCATATATTTT.

This clonotype was recorded at least ten times. The chain combines TRBV4-3 with TRBJ2-2; 9 bases agree with TRBD1. V trimming: 4 bases; J trimming: 2 bases; junction bases outside the gene matches: 8. Germline V gene lookup returns CDR1 LGHNA and CDR2 YSLEER. The CDR3 runs to 17 residues. The CDR3 nucleotides read TGCGCCAGCAGCCGCTTGACAGGGGGTTCCAACACCGGGGAGCTGTTTTTT. It yields the protein CASSRLTGGSNTGELFF.

This clonotype was observed many times. The J gene is TRBJ2-7, the V gene TRBV7-8, with D hard to call. V lost 5 bases and J lost 13, with 18 bases in between. CDR3 length equals 12 residues. Germline values: CDR1 SGHVS, CDR2 FQNEAQ. The CDR3, as DNA: TGTGCCAGCAGCCCGCGGACGGGTAGAATCTACGTC. Its protein is CASSPRTGRIYV.

This clonotype was seen at least ten times. V and J are TRBV29-1 and TRBJ1-3; D not resolved. Germline-derived CDR1 and CDR2 are SQVTM and ANQGSEA. Trimming took 1 base from V and 1 from J, leaving 8 bases between them. The CDR3 loop spans 14 amino acids. CDR3 loop: CSVEVPTSGNTIYF. CDR3 DNA: TGCAGCGTTGAAGTCCCGACTTCTGGAAACACCATATATTTT.

This chain uses TRBV11-2 with TRBJ1-3; D unresolved. CDR3 length: 14 residues. V was pared by 3 bases and J by 4 bases, with 10 bases between. The germline V gene encodes CDR1 SGHAT and CDR2 FQNNGV. CDR3 bases: TGTGCCAGCAGCTTGCGGCCTGAGGGAAACACCATATATTTT. Residues: CASSLRPEGNTIYF. The complete variable domain, with remaining parts taken from reference TRBV11-2 and TRBJ1-3, reads EAGVAQSPRYKIIEKRQSVAFWCNPISGHATLYWYQQILGQGPKLLIQFQNNGVVDDSQLPKDRFSAERLKGVDSTLKIQPAKLEDSAVYLCASSLRPEGNTIYFGEGSWLTVV.

The rearrangement joins TRBV27 to TRBJ2-2; no clear D. The V end was cut by 1 base, the J end by 2 bases, with 23 bases between. The CDR3 runs 20 residues. Germline assignment: CDR1 MNHEY and CDR2 SMNVEV (reference sequence). CDR3 in DNA: TGTGCCAGCAGTTTATACCCGTCCTATACCGCCGGACCTAACACCGGGGAGCTGTTTTTT. The encoded protein is CASSLYPSYTAGPNTGELFF.

V and J are TRBV29-1 and TRBJ1-2; perhaps TRBD1 as D (5 bases). The CDR3 sequence is 16 residues long. The germline V and J ends were trimmed by 7 bases and 4 bases, with 25 bases remaining between them. Germline assignment: CDR1 SQVTM and CDR2 ANQGSEA. This CDR3 is CSALSLGAARFYGYTF. CDR3 bases: TGCAGCGCCCTGTCCCTTGGGGCAGCCCGGTTCTATGGCTACACCTTC.

Comments on this clonotype: With a much larger clone just one base away, this may be a read error. The J gene is TRBJ2-1, the V gene TRBV25-1; TRBD2 matches at 7 bases. Germline values: CDR1 MGHDK, CDR2 SYGVNS. J was trimmed by 5 bases and V by 0 bases; bases with no gene match: 7. This CDR3 comprises 16 residues. As DNA, the CDR3 is TGTGCCAGCAGTGAATATCTGCCTAGCGGTAACAATGAGCAGTTCTTC. It translates to CASSEYLPSGNNEQFF.